This TCR beta chain was sequenced for a study of blood T cell repertoires in COVID-19. Trimming took 3 bases from V and 6 from J; bases not matched to a gene: 7. CDR1 is SEHNR and CDR2 is FQNEAQ in the germline V gene (reference sequence). The CDR3 sequence is 15 residues long. TCRdb's copy holds only in-frame clones and misses some; the assay was immunoSEQ multiplex PCR. The data show over 120,000 clones, roughly 85% seen once. This chain links TRBV7-9 with TRBJ2-1; 8 nucleotides align to TRBD2. Source material: peripheral blood. The receptor was isolated from a human donor with acute or convalescent COVID-19. The donor label of this sample is uncertain. CDR3 region: CASSFGGGFGNEQFF. CDR3 in DNA: TGTGCCAGCAGCTTCGGCGGGGGGTTTGGCAATGAGCAGTTCTTC.